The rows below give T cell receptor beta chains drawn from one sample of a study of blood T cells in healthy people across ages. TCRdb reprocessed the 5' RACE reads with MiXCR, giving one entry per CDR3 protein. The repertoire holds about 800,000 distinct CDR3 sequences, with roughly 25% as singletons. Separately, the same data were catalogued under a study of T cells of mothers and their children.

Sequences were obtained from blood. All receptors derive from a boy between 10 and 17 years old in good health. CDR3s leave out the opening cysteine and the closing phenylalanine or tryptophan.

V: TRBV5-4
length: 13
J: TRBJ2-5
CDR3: ASSRDRVWEETQY

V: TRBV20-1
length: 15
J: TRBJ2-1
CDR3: SARVAGGALGYNEQF

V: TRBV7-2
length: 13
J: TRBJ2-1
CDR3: ASSRATSGINEQF

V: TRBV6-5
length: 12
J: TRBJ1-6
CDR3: ASSYRDEGFPLH

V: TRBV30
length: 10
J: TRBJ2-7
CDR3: AWSDRQYEQY

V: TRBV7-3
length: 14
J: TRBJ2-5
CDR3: ASSLYGTSGGETQY

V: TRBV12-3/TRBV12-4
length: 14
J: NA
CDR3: ASSPLAGLIHNEQF

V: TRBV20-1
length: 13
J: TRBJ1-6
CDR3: SARDYGGESSPLH

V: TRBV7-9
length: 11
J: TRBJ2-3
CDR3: ASSLLSTDTQY

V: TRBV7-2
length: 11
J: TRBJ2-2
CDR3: ASSLIRDGELF

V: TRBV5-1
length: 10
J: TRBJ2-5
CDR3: ASSTMGETQY

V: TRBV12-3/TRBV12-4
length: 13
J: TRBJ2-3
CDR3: ASSLGWLGPDTQY

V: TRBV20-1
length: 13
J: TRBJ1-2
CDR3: SARDRSQANYGYT

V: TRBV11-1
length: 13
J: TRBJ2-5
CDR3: ASSPKYSRAETQY

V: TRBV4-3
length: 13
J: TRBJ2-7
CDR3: ASSQGRTGPYEQY

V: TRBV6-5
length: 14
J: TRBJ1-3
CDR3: ASSYSNHVSGNTIC

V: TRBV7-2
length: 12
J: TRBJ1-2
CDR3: ASSFRGEYYGYT

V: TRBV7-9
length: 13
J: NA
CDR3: ASSLLTSGRNEQF

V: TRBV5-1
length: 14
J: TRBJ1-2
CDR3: ASSPGGPEVWYGYT

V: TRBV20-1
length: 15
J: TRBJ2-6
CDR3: SARGRPGTRRANVLT

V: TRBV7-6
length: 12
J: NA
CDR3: ASSLNGGISEQY

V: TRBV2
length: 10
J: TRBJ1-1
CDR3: ASTRANTEAF

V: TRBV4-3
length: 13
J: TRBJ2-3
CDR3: ASSQAAGGSDTQY

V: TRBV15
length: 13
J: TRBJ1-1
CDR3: ATSRDRGLGAEAF

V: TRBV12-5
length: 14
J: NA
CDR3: ASGSGAGGPQETQY

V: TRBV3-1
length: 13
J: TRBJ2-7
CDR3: ASSQDSRVLYEQY

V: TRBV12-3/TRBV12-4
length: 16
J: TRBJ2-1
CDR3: ASSSPEGLAGGSNEQF